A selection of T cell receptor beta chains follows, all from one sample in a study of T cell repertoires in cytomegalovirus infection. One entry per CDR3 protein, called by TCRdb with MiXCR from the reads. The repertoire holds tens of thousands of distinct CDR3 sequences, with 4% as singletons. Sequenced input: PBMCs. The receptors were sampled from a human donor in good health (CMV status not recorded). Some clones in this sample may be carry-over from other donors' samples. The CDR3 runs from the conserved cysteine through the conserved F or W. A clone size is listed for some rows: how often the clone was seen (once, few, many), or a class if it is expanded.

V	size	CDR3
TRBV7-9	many	CASIVYGLAGETQYF
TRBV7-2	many	CASSDDWVETQYF
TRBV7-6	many	CASSLARGRARSSTDTQYF
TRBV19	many	CASSILAGYNEQFF
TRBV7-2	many	CASSLRLAGGVETQYF
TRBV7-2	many	CASSQRTGPHSPLHF
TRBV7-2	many	CASSLASEGGLSHEQFF
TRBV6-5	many	CASTRTGVNTEAFF
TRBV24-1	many	CATSDVGVGETQYF
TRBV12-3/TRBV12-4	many	CASSQFSGNTIYF
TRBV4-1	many	CASSQSGQGNTEAFF
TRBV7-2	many	CASSPTGGRLGKLFF
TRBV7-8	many	CASSGRGLAGGGRETQYF
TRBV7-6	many	CASSAGTSNEKLFF
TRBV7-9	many	CASSFALGPNSPLHF
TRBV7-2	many	CASSAQTGGRPLHF
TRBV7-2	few	CASSLSFREQYF
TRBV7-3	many	CASSAGPEYGYTF
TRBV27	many	CASSPTQTSGPYEQYF
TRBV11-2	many	CASSLRQGVETQYF
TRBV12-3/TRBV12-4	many	CASSSRGTQYF
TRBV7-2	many	CASSLDRGFNSPLHF
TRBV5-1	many	CASSLTETQYF
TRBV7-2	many	CASSPGPGQGASETQYF
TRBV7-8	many	CASSLVAMNTEAFF
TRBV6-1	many	CASSEGRNTIYF
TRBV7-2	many	CASNTRGADTQYF
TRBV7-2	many	CASSFPPAGYNEQFF
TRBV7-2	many	CASSIGGTSGVYEQFF
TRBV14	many	CASSQGSTGRYEQYF
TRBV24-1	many	CATSDQEETQYF
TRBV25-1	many	CASSEVLGELFF
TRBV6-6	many	CASRLDRVYGYTF
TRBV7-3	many	CASSLSGGASHNEQFF
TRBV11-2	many	CASSYSGTGKNIQYF
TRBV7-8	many	CASSLDGVGLFF
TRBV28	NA	CASHGARANVLTF
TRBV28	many	CASRLRTSANTGELFF
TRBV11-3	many	CASSSREKEETQYF
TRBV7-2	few	CASSLQGHEQYF
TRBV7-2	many	CASSHGRSYEQYF
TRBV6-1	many	CASTGTRVVTYNEQFF
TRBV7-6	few	CASSFRPRLAGRGNEQFF
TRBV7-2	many	CASSPRATNEKLFF
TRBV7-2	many	CASSLGGSGTTQYF
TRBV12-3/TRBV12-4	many	CASSLTSGVYEQYF
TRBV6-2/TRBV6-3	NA	CASKDRAEAFF
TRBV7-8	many	CASSLVQGNYGYTF
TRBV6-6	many	CASSYSKGGPTEAFF
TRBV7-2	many	CASSVGLYGYTF
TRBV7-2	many	CASSLEATSRSGYTF
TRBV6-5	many	CASRTTSLNNYGYTF
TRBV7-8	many	CASSSGLQETQYF
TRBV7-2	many	CASSRGTVVTGELFF
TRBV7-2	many	CASSSTRQGGDEQYF
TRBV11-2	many	CASSPWGKETQYF
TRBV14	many	CASSQGMTSGLETQYF